Below, 6 T cell receptor beta chains from the same sample are listed, as sequenced in a study of cytomegalovirus exposure and HLA in healthy donors (TCRdb year 2017). Library creation used the immunoSEQ multiplex PCR assay. For the multiplex PCR, a mixture combining 60 forward primers for TCR Vbeta segments and 13 reverse primers for TCR Jbeta segments was used. This is the immuneACCESS table as TCRdb keeps it, with only in-frame sequences that have V and J called. A part of the clones is gone; compared with another copy, unresolved V genes explain less than half, and the rest is unexplained. In this sample the table shows roughly 110,000 clones, over 60% of which occur a single time. The ten top clones hold more than 4% of the sample. Sample: PBMCs. These receptor sequences come from a male donor in good health and CMV-seronegative.

The V and J genes are TRBV5-1 and TRBJ1-6; TRBD1 is a possible D gene (5 bases). With 0 bases removed from V and 10 bases from J, the gap between germline ends came to 14 bases. The CDR3 is 15 residues long. The V gene's germline CDR1 is SGHRS and CDR2 YFSETQ. The CDR3 here is CASSLVWQGLSPLHF. In DNA, the CDR3 is TGCGCCAGCAGCTTGGTGTGGCAGGGATTGTCACCCCTCCACTTT. The whole variable domain, filled in from reference TRBV5-1 and TRBJ1-6, reads KAGVTQTPRYLIKTRGQQVTLSCSPISGHRSVSWYQQTPGQGLQFLFEYFSETQRNKGNFPGRFSGRQFSNSRSEMNVSTLELGDSALYLCASSLVWQGLSPLHFGNGTRLTVT.

The CDR3 DNA is TGTGCCTGGAGTGACAGGGTTCGGAACACTGAAGCTTTCTTT. Amino acid sequence: CAWSDRVRNTEAFF. The chain joins TRBV30 to TRBJ1-1, with D possibly being TRBD1 (6 bases). CDR1 and CDR2 from the germline V gene are GTSNPN and SVGIG (reference sequence). The CDR3 consists of 14 residues. V gave up 1 base and J gave up 1 base, with 10 bases separating them. Filled out from reference TRBV30 and TRBJ1-1, the complete variable domain reads SQTIHQWPATLVQPVGSPLSLECTVEGTSNPNLYWYRQAAGRGLQLLFYSVGIGQISSEVPQNLSASRPQDRQFILSSKKLLLSDSGFYLCAWSDRVRNTEAFFGQGTRLTVV.

The chain couples TRBV18 to TRBJ1-1; D unresolved. This CDR3 has 15 residues. Germline lookup yields CDR1 KGHSH and CDR2 LQKENI. Deletions cut 1 base from V and 0 bases from J, with 9 bases between. As DNA, the CDR3 is TGTGCCAGCTCACCACGGATGGAGATGAACACTGAAGCTTTCTTT. Translated, it gives CASSPRMEMNTEAFF.

This clone has only one observation. CDR3 in amino acids: CASSIGTTSSEAFF. The CDR3 region has the DNA TGTGCCAGTAGTATAGGGACAACGTCCTCTGAAGCTTTCTTT. This sequence joins TRBV19 and TRBJ1-1, with D perhaps TRBD1 (5 bases). This CDR3 comprises 14 residues. Trimming shortened V by 1 base and J by 6 bases, and 12 bases separated the two germline ends. Germline V lookup: CDR1 LNHDA, CDR2 SQIVND (reference sequence).

The V call is TRBV29-1, the J call TRBJ2-5, with 11 positions matching TRBD1. Unmatched junction bases numbered 3, after V lost 0 bases and J lost 6 bases. Germline assignment: CDR1 SQVTM and CDR2 ANQGSEA. The CDR3 consists of 14 residues. CDR3 nucleotides: TGCAGCGTTGAAGAGTGGACAGGGGGCAAGACCCAGTACTTC. It yields the protein CSVEEWTGGKTQYF.

V usage is TRBV2 and J usage is TRBJ1-6, with D unclear. The V gene's germline CDR1 is SNHLY and CDR2 FYNNEI. V lost 7 bases and J lost 12, with 19 bases in between. The CDR3 contains 14 residues. CDR3 in DNA: TGTGCCAGCACCCCGGCGGTCCGGCGGAGACCCCTCCACTTT. Protein product: CASTPAVRRRPLHF. Supplemented by reference TRBV2 and TRBJ1-6, the full variable domain reads EPEVTQTPSHQVTQMGQEVILRCVPISNHLYFYWYRQILGQKVEFLVSFYNNEISEKSEIFDDQFSVERPDGSNFTLKIRSTKLEDSAMYFCASTPAVRRRPLHFGNGTRLTVT.